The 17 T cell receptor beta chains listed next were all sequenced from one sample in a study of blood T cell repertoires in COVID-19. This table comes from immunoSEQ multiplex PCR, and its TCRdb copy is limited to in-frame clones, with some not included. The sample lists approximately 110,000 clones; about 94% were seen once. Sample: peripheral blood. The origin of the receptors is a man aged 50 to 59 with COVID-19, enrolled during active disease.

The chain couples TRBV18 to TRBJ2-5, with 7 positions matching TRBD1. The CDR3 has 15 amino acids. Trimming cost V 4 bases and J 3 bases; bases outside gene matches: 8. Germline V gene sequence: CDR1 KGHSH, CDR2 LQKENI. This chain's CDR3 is CASSLNPTGEETQYF. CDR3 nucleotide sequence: TGTGCCAGCTCACTTAACCCAACAGGGGAAGAGACCCAGTACTTC.

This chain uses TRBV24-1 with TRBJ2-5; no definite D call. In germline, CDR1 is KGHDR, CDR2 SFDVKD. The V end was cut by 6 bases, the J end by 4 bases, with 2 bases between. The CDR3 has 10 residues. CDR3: CATSLETQYF. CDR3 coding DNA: TGTGCCACCAGTCTAGAGACCCAGTACTTC.

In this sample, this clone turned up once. CDR3: CASSFSSGSYNEQFF. The CDR3 DNA is TGTGCCAGCAGCTTTAGTAGCGGGAGCTACAATGAGCAGTTCTTC. The genes are TRBV11-2 and TRBJ2-1; 9 bases agree with TRBD2. J lost 3 bases, V lost 3 bases, and 3 bases had no gene match. This CDR3 comprises 15 residues. Per the germline V gene, CDR1 is SGHAT and CDR2 is FQNNGV.

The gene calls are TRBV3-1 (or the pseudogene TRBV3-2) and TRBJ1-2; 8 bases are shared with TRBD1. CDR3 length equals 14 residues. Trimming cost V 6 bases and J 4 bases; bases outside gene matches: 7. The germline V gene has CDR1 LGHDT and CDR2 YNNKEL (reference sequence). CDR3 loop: CASRPQGAGYGYTF. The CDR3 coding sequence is TGTGCCAGCAGACCTCAGGGGGCTGGCTATGGCTACACCTTC.

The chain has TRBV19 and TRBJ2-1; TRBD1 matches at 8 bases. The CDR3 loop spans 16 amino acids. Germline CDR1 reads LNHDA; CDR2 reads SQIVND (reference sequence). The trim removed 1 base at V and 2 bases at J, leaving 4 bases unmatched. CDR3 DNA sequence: TGTGCCAGTAGTATAGGACAGGGGCCCCCCTACAATGAGCAGTTCTTC. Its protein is CASSIGQGPPYNEQFF.

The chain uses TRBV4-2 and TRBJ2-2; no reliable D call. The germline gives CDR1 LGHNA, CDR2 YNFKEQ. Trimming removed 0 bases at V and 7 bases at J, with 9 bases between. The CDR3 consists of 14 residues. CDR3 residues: CASSQDYSSGELFF. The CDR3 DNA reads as TGTGCCAGCAGCCAAGATTACAGTAGCGGGGAGCTGTTTTTT.

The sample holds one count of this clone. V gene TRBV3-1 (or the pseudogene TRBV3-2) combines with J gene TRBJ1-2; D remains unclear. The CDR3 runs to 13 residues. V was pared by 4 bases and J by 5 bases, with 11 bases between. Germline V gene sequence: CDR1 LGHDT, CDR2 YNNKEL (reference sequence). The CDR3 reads CASSRGTDYGYTF. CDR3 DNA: TGTGCCAGCAGCCGAGGAACGGATTATGGCTACACCTTC.

The CDR3 loop is CASSRRGQGWTEAFF. The CDR3 region has the DNA TGTGCCAGCAGCCGCCGCGGACAGGGATGGACTGAAGCTTTCTTT. V and J are TRBV3-1 (or the pseudogene TRBV3-2) and TRBJ1-1; 8 nucleotides agree with TRBD1. The CDR3 has 15 residues. With V trimmed by 4 bases and J by 5 bases, 9 bases remained unmatched. CDR1 LGHDT and CDR2 YNNKEL come from the germline V gene (reference sequence).

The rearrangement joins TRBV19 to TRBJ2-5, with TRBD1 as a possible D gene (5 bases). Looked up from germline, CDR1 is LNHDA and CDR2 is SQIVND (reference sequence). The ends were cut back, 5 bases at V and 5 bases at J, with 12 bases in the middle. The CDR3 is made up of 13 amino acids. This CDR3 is CASSGQGRETQYF. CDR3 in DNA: TGTGCCAGTAGTGGTCAGGGCAGGGAGACCCAGTACTTC.

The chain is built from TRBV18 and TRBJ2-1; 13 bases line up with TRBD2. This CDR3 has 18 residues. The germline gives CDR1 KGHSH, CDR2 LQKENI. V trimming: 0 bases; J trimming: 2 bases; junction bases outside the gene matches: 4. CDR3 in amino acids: CASSPPLGLAGTYNEQFF. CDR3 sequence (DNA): TGTGCCAGCTCACCACCGTTGGGACTAGCGGGAACCTACAATGAGCAGTTCTTC.

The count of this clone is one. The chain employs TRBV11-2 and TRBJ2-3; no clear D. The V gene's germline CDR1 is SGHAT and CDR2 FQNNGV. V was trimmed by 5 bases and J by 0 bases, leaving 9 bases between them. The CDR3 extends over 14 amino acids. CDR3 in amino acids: CASSPVESTDTQYF. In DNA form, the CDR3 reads TGTGCCAGCAGCCCCGTCGAGAGCACAGATACGCAGTATTTT. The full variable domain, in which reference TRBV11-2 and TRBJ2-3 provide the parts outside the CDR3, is EAGVAQSPRYKIIEKRQSVAFWCNPISGHATLYWYQQILGQGPKLLIQFQNNGVVDDSQLPKDRFSAERLKGVDSTLKIQPAKLEDSAVYLCASSPVESTDTQYFGPGTRLTVL.

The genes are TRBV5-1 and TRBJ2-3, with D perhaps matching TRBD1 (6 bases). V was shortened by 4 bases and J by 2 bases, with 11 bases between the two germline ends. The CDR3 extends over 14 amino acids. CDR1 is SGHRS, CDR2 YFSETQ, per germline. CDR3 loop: CASSAGQLTDTQYF. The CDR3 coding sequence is TGCGCCAGCAGCGCCGGACAGCTCACAGATACGCAGTATTTT.

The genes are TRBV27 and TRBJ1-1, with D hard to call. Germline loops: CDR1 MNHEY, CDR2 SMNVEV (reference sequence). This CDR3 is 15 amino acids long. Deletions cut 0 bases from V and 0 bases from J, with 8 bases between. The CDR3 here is CASSLSQNMNTEAFF. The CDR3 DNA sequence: TGTGCCAGCAGTTTATCGCAGAATATGAACACTGAAGCTTTCTTT.

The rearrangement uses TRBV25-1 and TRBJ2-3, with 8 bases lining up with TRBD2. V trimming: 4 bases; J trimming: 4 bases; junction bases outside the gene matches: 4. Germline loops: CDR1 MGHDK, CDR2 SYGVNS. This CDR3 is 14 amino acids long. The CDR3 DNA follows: TGTGCCAGCAGTGCAGAAGCGGGAGCAGATACGCAGTATTTT. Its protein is CASSAEAGADTQYF.

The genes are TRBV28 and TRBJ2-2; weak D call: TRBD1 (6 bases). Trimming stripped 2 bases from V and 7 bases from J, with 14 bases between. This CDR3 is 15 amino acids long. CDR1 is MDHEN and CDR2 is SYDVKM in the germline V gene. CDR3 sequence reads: CASSLTRGTGGELFF. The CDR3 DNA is TGTGCCAGCAGTTTAACCAGGGGAACAGGCGGGGAGCTGTTTTTT.

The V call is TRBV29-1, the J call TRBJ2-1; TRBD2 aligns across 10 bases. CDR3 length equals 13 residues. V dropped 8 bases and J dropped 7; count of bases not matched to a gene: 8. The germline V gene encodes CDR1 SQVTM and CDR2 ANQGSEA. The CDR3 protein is CSTRLAGGNEQFF. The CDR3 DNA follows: TGCAGCACCAGACTAGCGGGTGGGAATGAGCAGTTCTTC.

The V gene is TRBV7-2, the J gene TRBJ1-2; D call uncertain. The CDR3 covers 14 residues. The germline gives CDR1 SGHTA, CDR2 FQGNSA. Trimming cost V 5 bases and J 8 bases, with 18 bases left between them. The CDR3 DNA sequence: TGTGCCAGCAGCCCAGCATTGAGGGCGCGCGGCTACACCTTC. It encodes CASSPALRARGYTF.